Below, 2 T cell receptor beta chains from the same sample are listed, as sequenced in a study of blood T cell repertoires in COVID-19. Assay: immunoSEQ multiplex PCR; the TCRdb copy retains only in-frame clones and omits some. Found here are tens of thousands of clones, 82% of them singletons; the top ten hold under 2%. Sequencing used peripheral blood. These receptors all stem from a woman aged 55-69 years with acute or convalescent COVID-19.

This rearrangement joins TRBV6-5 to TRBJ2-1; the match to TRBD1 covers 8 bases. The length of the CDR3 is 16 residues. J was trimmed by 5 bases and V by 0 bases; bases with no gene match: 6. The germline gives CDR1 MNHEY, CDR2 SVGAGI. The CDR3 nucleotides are TGTGCCAGCAGTTACTCCCGGACAGGGTCTAACAATGAGCAGTTCTTC. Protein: CASSYSRTGSNNEQFF.

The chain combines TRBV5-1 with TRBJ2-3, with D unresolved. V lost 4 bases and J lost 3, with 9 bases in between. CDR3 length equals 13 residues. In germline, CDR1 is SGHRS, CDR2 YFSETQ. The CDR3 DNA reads TGCGCCAGCAGCCCTTTCCAGACAGATACGCAGTATTTT. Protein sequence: CASSPFQTDTQYF.